These 6 T cell receptor beta chains share one sample of origin, sequenced in a study of regulatory T cells in long-lasting Graves disease. Library construction for TCR beta used iRepertoire HTBI primers and Arm-PCR of CDR3 regions. TCRdb recomputed calls from the multiplex PCR reads with MiXCR, one row per CDR3 protein. The repertoire holds about 440,000 distinct CDR3 sequences, with about 16% as singletons. As to time point: newly diagnosed GD, antithyroid drugs for less than 3 months. After RNA was extracted from PBMCs, the TCR library was made from it. The same specimen was also included in a second study, on T cells in Graves' hyperthyroidism and ophthalmopathy.

The material sequenced was peripheral blood mononuclear cells (PBMCs), taken at new diagnosis, from a patient treated with antithyroid drugs. These receptors were obtained from a woman younger than 45 with Graves disease.

This clonotype was detected many times. The chain employs TRBV2 and TRBJ2-5, with D uncertain. Germline lookup yields CDR1 SNHLY and CDR2 FYNNEI. V shed 4 bases and J shed 1 base, with 7 bases lying between them. The CDR3 has 13 amino acids. The CDR3 DNA reads as TGTGCCAGCAGTGCGATCGGCCAAGAGACCCAGTACTTC. Translating it yields CASSAIGQETQYF. Drawing the rest from reference TRBV2 and TRBJ2-5, the complete variable domain is EPEVTQTPSHQVTQMGQEVILRCVPISNHLYFYWYRQILGQKVEFLVSFYNNEISEKSEIFDDQFSVERPDGSNFTLKIRSTKLEDSAMYFCASSAIGQETQYFGPGTRLLVL.

As to this clonotype: This may stem from a read error, because a much larger clone lies one nucleotide away. The J gene is TRBJ2-2, the V gene TRBV13; 10 bases fit TRBD2. This CDR3 is 16 amino acids long. Trimming at V came to 5 bases and at J to 4 bases, leaving 7 bases not matched to a gene. Per germline, CDR1 PRHDT and CDR2 FYEKMQ (reference sequence). The CDR3 is CASSGTSGVGTGELFF. In nucleotides, the CDR3 is TGTGCCAGCAGCGGTACTAGCGGGGTAGGCACCGGGGAGCTGTTTTTT.

This clonotype was seen only a few times. The genes are TRBV3-1 and TRBJ2-1, with TRBD2 as a possible D gene (6 bases). CDR1 LGHDT and CDR2 YNNKEL come from the germline V gene (reference sequence). The CDR3 length is 17 residues. Trimming took off 4 bases at V and 2 bases at J, with 18 bases between the two ends. The CDR3 coding sequence is TGTGCCAGCAGCCCTCGCGGGATAGCGGAGCCCTACAATGAGCAGTTCTTC. It specifies CASSPRGIAEPYNEQFF.

The chain recombines TRBV5-1 with TRBJ1-1; D unresolved. There are 14 residues in the CDR3. Deletions cut 0 bases from V and 0 bases from J, with 6 bases between. CDR1 is SGHRS, CDR2 YFSETQ, per germline. CDR3 residues: CASSLGVMNTEAFF. As DNA, the CDR3 is TGCGCCAGCAGCTTGGGAGTAATGAACACTGAAGCTTTCTTT. The full variable domain, in which reference TRBV5-1 and TRBJ1-1 provide the parts outside the CDR3, is KAGVTQTPRYLIKTRGQQVTLSCSPISGHRSVSWYQQTPGQGLQFLFEYFSETQRNKGNFPGRFSGRQFSNSRSEMNVSTLELGDSALYLCASSLGVMNTEAFFGQGTRLTVV.

Details on this clonotype: This CDR3 is missing its conserved last phenylalanine or tryptophan, likely due to a read error. This chain connects TRBV3-1 to TRBJ2-3, with D unresolved. Per the germline V gene, CDR1 is LGHDT and CDR2 is YNNKEL (reference sequence). CDR3 length: 16 amino acids. The V gene lost 4 bases and the J gene lost 5 bases, with 19 bases spanning the gap. For the CDR3, the DNA is TGTGCCAGCAGCCCGGAGATTGTCCCTGGGAAAGATACGCAGTATTCT. It translates to CASSPEIVPGKDTQYS.

The chain uses TRBV10-3 and TRBJ2-1; D gene ambiguous. V lost 2 bases to trimming and J lost 5 bases, with 7 bases between them. Per the germline V gene, CDR1 is ENHRY and CDR2 is SYGVKD. The CDR3 has 13 residues. Written as DNA, the CDR3 is TGTGCCATCAGTGAGGGGGATAACAATGAGCAGTTCTTC. Its protein product is CAISEGDNNEQFF.